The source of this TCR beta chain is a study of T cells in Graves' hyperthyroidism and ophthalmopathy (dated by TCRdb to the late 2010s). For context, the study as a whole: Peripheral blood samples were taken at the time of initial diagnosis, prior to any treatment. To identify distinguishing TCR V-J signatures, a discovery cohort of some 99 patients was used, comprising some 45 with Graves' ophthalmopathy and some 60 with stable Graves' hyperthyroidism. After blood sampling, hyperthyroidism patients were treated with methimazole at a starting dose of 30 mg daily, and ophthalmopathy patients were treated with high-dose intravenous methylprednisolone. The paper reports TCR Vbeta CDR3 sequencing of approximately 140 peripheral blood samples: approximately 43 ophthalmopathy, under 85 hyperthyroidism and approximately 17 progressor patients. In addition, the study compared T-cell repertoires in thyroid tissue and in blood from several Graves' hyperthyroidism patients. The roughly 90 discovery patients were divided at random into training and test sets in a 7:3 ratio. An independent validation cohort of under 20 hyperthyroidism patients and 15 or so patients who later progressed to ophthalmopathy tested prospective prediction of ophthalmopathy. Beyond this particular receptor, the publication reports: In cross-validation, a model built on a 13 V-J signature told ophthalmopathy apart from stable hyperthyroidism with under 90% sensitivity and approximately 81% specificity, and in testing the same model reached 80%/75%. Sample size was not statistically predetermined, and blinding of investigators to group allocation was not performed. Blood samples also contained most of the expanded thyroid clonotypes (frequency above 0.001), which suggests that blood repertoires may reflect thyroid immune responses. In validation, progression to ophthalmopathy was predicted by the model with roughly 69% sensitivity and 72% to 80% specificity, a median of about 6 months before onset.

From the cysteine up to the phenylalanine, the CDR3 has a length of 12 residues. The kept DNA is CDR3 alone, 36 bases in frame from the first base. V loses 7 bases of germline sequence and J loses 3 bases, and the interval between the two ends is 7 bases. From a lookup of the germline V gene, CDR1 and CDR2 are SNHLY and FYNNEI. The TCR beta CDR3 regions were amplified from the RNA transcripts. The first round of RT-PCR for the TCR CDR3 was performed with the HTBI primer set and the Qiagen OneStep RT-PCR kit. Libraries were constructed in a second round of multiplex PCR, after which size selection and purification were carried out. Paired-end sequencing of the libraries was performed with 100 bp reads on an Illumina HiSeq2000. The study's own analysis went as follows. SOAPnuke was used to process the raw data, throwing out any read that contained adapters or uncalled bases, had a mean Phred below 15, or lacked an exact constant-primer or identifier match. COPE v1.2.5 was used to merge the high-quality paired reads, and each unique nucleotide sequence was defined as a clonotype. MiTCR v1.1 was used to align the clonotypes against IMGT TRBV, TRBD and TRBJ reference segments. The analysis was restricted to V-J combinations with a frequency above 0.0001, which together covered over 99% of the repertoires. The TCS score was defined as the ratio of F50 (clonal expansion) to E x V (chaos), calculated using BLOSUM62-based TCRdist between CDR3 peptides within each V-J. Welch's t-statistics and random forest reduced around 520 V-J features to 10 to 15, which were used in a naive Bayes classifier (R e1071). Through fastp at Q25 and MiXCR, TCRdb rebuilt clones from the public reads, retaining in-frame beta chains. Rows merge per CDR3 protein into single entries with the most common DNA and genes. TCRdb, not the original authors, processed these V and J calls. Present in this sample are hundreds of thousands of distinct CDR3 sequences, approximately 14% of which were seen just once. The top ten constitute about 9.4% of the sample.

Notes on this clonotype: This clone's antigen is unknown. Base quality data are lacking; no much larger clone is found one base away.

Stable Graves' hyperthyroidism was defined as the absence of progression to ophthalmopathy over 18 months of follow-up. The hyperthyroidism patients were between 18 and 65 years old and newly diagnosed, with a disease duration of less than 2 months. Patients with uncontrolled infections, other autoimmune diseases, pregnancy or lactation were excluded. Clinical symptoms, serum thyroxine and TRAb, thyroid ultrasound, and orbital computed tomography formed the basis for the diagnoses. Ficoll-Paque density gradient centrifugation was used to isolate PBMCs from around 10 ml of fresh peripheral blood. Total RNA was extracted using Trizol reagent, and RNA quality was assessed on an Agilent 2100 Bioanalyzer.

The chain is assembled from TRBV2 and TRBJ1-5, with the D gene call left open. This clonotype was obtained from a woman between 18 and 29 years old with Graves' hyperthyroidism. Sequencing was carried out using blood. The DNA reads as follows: TGTGCCAGCATGGGTTCCAATCAGCCCCAGCATTTT. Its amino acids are CASMGSNQPQHF.